This TCR beta chain was profiled in a study of somatic mutations in cytotoxic T cells in rheumatoid arthritis. Study-wide findings and caveats: A significant difference in CD8+ T-cell clonality was not found between rheumatoid arthritis patients and age-matched healthy controls. The modest underrepresentation of TRBV07 observed in rheumatoid arthritis patients was not subjected to multiple-comparison adjustment.

Clones were sequenced by immunoSEQ multiplex PCR, and TCRdb holds only the in-frame ones, with some missing. The data contain roughly 20,000 clones, over 70% of them singletons. V lost 5 bases, J lost 1 base, and 3 bases lay in between. The CDR3 has 12 amino acids. Germline values: CDR1 SGHVS, CDR2 FNYEAQ. Researchers isolated CD4+ and CD8+ cells by positive magnetic bead selection and then checked their purity by flow cytometry. As to this clone: What it binds is unknown.

The rearrangement links TRBV7-6 to TRBJ2-1, with D uncertain. This sequence was found in a man aged 55 to 69 in good health. What was sequenced was CD8+ T cells sorted from blood. DNA for the CDR3: TGTGCCAGCAGCCCGTCCTACAATGAGCAGTTCTTC. Translated, it gives CASSPSYNEQFF.